Below, 9 T cell receptor beta chains from the same sample are listed, as sequenced in a study of post-analysis software for immune sequencing data. Study observations and caveats: Patients had higher frequencies than controls of a handful of TRBV segments, including TRBV5-6, TRBV5-1 and TRBV20-1.

No cognate antigen is known for these TCRs. The TCR beta cDNA libraries contained unique molecular identifiers. MiXCR, run by TCRdb on the PCR reads, gives a single entry per CDR3 protein. The sample holds 750,000 to 950,000 distinct CDR3 sequences, roughly 50% seen once. The specimen sequenced was blood. The receptors were sampled from a girl aged 10 to 17 with multiple sclerosis.

The chain uses TRBV15 and TRBJ1-2; D is possibly TRBD1 (6 bases). CDR1 and CDR2 (germline): LNHNV, YYDKDF (reference sequence). The ends were cut back, 4 bases at V and 8 bases at J, with 23 bases in the middle. This CDR3 is 16 amino acids long. The CDR3 DNA reads TGTGCCACCAGCACCTTAAGACAGGAGAAGGGAGGAGGCTACACCTTC. Its translation: CATSTLRQEKGGGYTF.

A few counts support this clonotype. The chain employs TRBV29-1 and TRBJ2-7; 8 nucleotides match TRBD1. J lost 5 bases, V lost 5 bases, and 8 bases had no gene match. The germline gives CDR1 SQVTM, CDR2 ANQGSEA. The CDR3 consists of 13 residues. The CDR3 sequence is CSVIRTGPHEQYF. CDR3 in DNA: TGCAGCGTTATTCGGACAGGGCCCCACGAGCAGTACTTC.

This clonotype was counted only a few times. The chain uses TRBV7-2 and TRBJ2-1, with 10 bases lining up with TRBD2. Germline loops: CDR1 SGHTA, CDR2 FQGNSA. Germline trimming cut 7 bases from V and 8 bases from J; bases unmatched to any gene: 11. The CDR3 extends over 15 amino acids. The CDR3 bases are TGTGCCAGCATCCCTTCTAGCGGGGGTGGGCATGAGCAGTTCTTC. This sequence encodes CASIPSSGGGHEQFF.

The sample holds a few counts of this clonotype. The CDR3 nucleotides read TGTGCCAGCAGTGAAAGAGGGAAAGGCGTCGAGCAGTACTTC. Translating it yields CASSERGKGVEQYF. This sequence joins TRBV6-1 and TRBJ2-7, with a weak D call TRBD2 (5 bases). V gave up 2 bases and J gave up 6 bases, with 14 bases separating them. In germline, CDR1 is MNHNS, CDR2 SASEGT. CDR3 size: 14 residues.

The rearrangement uses TRBV6-5 and TRBJ2-6, with D perhaps matching TRBD2 (5 bases). Trimming cost V 5 bases and J 0 bases, with 11 bases left between them. Germline assignment: CDR1 MNHEY and CDR2 SVGAGI. The CDR3 has 16 residues. The DNA for the CDR3 is TGTGCCAGCAGTCTCACGGGGTTCTCTGGGGCCAACGTCCTGACTTTC. Translating it yields CASSLTGFSGANVLTF.

This clonotype was found a few times. This chain joins TRBV2 and TRBJ2-1, with TRBD2 matching over 9 bases. The CDR3 runs 14 residues. Germline CDR1 is SNHLY and CDR2 is FYNNEI. With V trimmed by 10 bases and J by 7 bases, 11 bases remained unmatched. In nucleotides, the CDR3 is TGTGCCAACCGGCGGGAGGGGCCCCCTAATGAGCAGTTCTTC. Its translation: CANRREGPPNEQFF. Variable domain in full (rest from reference TRBV2 and TRBJ2-1): EPEVTQTPSHQVTQMGQEVILRCVPISNHLYFYWYRQILGQKVEFLVSFYNNEISEKSEIFDDQFSVERPDGSNFTLKIRSTKLEDSAMYFCANRREGPPNEQFFGPGTRLTVL.

This clonotype has a count of ten or more. The chain recombines TRBV6-4 with TRBJ2-2; D ambiguous. This CDR3 region has 13 residues. Trimming pared 0 bases from V and 5 bases from J, leaving 4 bases between. Germline CDR1 reads MRHNA; CDR2 reads SNTAGT. DNA for the CDR3: TGTGCCAGCAGTGACTCAGGGACCGGGGAGCTGTTTTTT. Translated: CASSDSGTGELFF.

There are a few counts of this clonotype. The chain combines TRBV3-1 with TRBJ2-3; 12 nucleotides match TRBD2. After removal of 4 bases from V and 6 bases from J, the junction contained 2 bases not matched to a gene. CDR3 length: 14 residues. Germline lookup yields CDR1 LGHDT and CDR2 YNNKEL (reference sequence). The CDR3 nucleotides read TGTGCCAGCAGCCCGGGACTAGCGGGCGATACGCAGTATTTT. Translation: CASSPGLAGDTQYF.

The chain carries TRBV6-5 and TRBJ1-1, with 7 bases that match TRBD1. Germline assignment: CDR1 MNHEY and CDR2 SVGAGI. The ends lost 6 bases at V and 4 bases at J; junction bases unmatched: 8. The CDR3 is made up of 14 amino acids. This chain's CDR3 is CASRPDRASTEAFF. The CDR3 bases are TGTGCCAGCAGACCCGACAGGGCTAGCACTGAAGCTTTCTTT.